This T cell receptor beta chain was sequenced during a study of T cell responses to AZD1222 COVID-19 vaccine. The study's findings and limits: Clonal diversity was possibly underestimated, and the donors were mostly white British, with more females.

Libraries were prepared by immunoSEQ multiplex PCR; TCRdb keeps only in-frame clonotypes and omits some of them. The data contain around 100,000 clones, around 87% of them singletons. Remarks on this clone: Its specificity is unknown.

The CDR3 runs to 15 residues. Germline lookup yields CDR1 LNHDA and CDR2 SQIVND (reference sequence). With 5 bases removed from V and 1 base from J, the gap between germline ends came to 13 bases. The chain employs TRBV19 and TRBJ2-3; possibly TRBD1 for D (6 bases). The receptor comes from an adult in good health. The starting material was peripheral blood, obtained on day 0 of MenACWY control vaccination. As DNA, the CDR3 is TGTGCCAGTAGTTCAGGGGTGTTCGGCACAGATACGCAGTATTTT. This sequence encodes CASSSGVFGTDTQYF.